This T cell receptor (beta chain) emerged from a study of control samples from healthy donors and cancer patients. V shed 5 bases, J shed 8 bases, and the junction held 10 bases outside the gene matches. CDR1 MDHEN and CDR2 SYDVKM come from the germline V gene. The CDR3 has 14 residues. Produced via immunoSEQ multiplex PCR; TCRdb's table is partial and in-frame only. Altogether 400,000 to 500,000 clones are present, 80% to 95% being singletons, with the ten largest covering around 6.4%. The clonotype comes from a man in his forties or fifties with head and neck cancer. This chain connects TRBV28 to TRBJ1-2, with TRBD1 matching over 8 bases. Sequencing was performed on PBMCs. Here the CDR3 DNA reads TGTGCCAGCAGTGATCTTAGACAGGGGACCGGCTACACCTTC. It codes for CASSDLRQGTGYTF.